A single sample gave rise to the 16 T cell receptor beta chains below, sequenced in a study of cytomegalovirus exposure and HLA in healthy donors. 60 Vbeta and 13 Jbeta primers were used in PCR. Only in-frame clones appear in the TCRdb table, and some are missing; sequencing was by immunoSEQ multiplex PCR. The sample comprises about 180,000 clones, 55% to 75% of which are singletons, and roughly 2.5% rests with the top ten. Sample: PBMCs. These receptors were obtained from a human donor in good health.

The genes are TRBV7-3 and TRBJ2-3; D gene unclear. Trimming took off 2 bases at V and 4 bases at J, with 10 bases between the two ends. The CDR3 extends over 14 amino acids. In germline, CDR1 is SGHTA, CDR2 FQGTGA. CDR3 bases: TGTGCCAGCAGCTTATCAGGAAATCCAGATACGCAGTATTTT. It specifies CASSLSGNPDTQYF. Variable domain in full (rest from reference TRBV7-3 and TRBJ2-3): GAGVSQTPSNKVTEKGKYVELRCDPISGHTALYWYRQSLGQGPEFLIYFQGTGAADDSGLPNDRFFAVRPEGSVSTLKIQRTERGDSAVYLCASSLSGNPDTQYFGPGTRLTVL.

V gene TRBV7-3 combines with J gene TRBJ2-1, with a tentative D call TRBD2 (6 bases). Germline lookup yields CDR1 SGHTA and CDR2 FQGTGA. V was clipped by 2 bases and J by 6 bases, with 17 bases between them. The CDR3 consists of 16 residues. The DNA of the CDR3 is TGTGCCAGCAGCTTAGGAGTCGGGGGTCTATCCAATGAGCAGTTCTTC. Translated, it gives CASSLGVGGLSNEQFF.

The genes are TRBV6-5 and TRBJ1-1, with 7 bases aligning to TRBD1. The CDR3 runs to 14 residues. V shed 5 bases and J 5 bases; nucleotides not matched to a gene: 8. Germline V gives CDR1 MNHEY, CDR2 SVGAGI. CDR3 region: CASSRTFRGTEAFF. In DNA, the CDR3 is TGTGCCAGCAGTCGGACCTTCAGGGGGACTGAAGCTTTCTTT.

This clone was counted a few times. The V and J genes are TRBV14 and TRBJ1-1; no firm D call. Trimming stripped 1 base from V and 8 bases from J, with 11 bases between. This CDR3 spans 13 amino acids. The germline V gene encodes CDR1 SGHDN and CDR2 FVKESK. CDR3 in amino acids: CASSQVAGVEAFF. The DNA of the CDR3 is TGTGCCAGCAGCCAAGTGGCGGGAGTGGAAGCTTTCTTT.

The V and J genes are TRBV7-3 and TRBJ2-3, with TRBD1 matching 7 bases. This CDR3 region has 15 residues. Trimming at V came to 3 bases and at J to 3 bases, leaving 6 bases not matched to a gene. From germline, CDR1 is SGHTA and CDR2 FQGTGA. The chain's CDR3 is CASSFPGGLTDTQYF. As DNA, the CDR3 is TGTGCCAGCAGCTTTCCAGGGGGTCTGACAGATACGCAGTATTTT. Full variable domain (remainder filled in from reference TRBV7-3 and TRBJ2-3): GAGVSQTPSNKVTEKGKYVELRCDPISGHTALYWYRQSLGQGPEFLIYFQGTGAADDSGLPNDRFFAVRPEGSVSTLKIQRTERGDSAVYLCASSFPGGLTDTQYFGPGTRLTVL.

The V and J genes are TRBV7-8 and TRBJ1-2, with unresolved D. CDR3 length equals 15 residues. Trimming shortened V by 3 bases and J by 4 bases, and 15 bases separated the two germline ends. CDR1 is SGHVS, CDR2 FQNEAQ, per germline. The CDR3 DNA is TGTGCCAGCAGCTTGCAAAACAGCATAACCTATGGCTACACCTTC. This translates into CASSLQNSITYGYTF.

This sequence joins TRBV9 and TRBJ1-4; the D is unclear. Germline assignment: CDR1 SGDLS and CDR2 YYNGEE. V was shortened by 0 bases and J by 0 bases, with 12 bases between the two germline ends. This CDR3 comprises 17 residues. Here the CDR3 reads CASSVAPTRATNEKLFF. CDR3 bases: TGTGCCAGCAGCGTAGCGCCCACCCGAGCAACTAATGAAAAACTGTTTTTT.

The V and J genes are TRBV6-1 and TRBJ1-3; 8 bases fit TRBD1. Germline CDR1 and CDR2: MNHNS and SASEGT. The V gene end was trimmed by 4 bases and the J gene end by 2 bases; junction bases not matched to a gene: 4. This CDR3 has 15 residues. The CDR3 loop is CASSARGQTGNTIYF. In DNA form, the CDR3 reads TGTGCCAGCAGTGCCAGGGGGCAGACTGGAAACACCATATATTTT.

J is TRBJ2-5 and V is TRBV19; D might be TRBD2 (6 bases). The CDR3 is made up of 14 amino acids. V was clipped by 7 bases and J by 5 bases, with 17 bases between them. CDR1 and CDR2 from the germline V gene are LNHDA and SQIVND (reference sequence). CDR3 nucleotides: TGTGCCAGTAAAGGCGGGAACAGTGGGGAGACCCAGTACTTC. Translated: CASKGGNSGETQYF.

V and J are TRBV9 and TRBJ2-7, with D possibly TRBD2 on 6 matching bases. V was shortened by 0 bases and J by 4 bases, with 11 bases between the two germline ends. The CDR3 consists of 14 residues. CDR1 and CDR2 from the germline V gene are SGDLS and YYNGEE. CDR3 sequence: CASSVASRGYEQYF. The CDR3, as DNA: TGTGCCAGCAGCGTAGCCTCACGGGGGTACGAGCAGTACTTC.

The chain uses TRBV7-8 and TRBJ2-1; D not certain. The CDR3 length is 16 residues. Germline V gene lookup returns CDR1 SGHVS and CDR2 FQNEAQ. Trimming removed 0 bases at V and 0 bases at J, with 9 bases between. CDR3 DNA sequence: TGTGCCAGCAGCTTAGCGCCCTACCGCTCCTACAATGAGCAGTTCTTC. It is translated as CASSLAPYRSYNEQFF.

This chain links TRBV30 with TRBJ2-7; the D is unclear. Germline loops: CDR1 GTSNPN, CDR2 SVGIG (reference sequence). V lost 4 bases, J lost 6 bases, and 16 bases lay in between. This CDR3 has 13 amino acids. CDR3 sequence (DNA): TGTGCCTGGACCGGGTCCACCGTGGTCGAGCAGTACTTC. Protein: CAWTGSTVVEQYF.

The gene calls are TRBV27 and TRBJ2-1; the match to TRBD1 covers 7 bases. Germline trimming cut 5 bases from V and 3 bases from J; bases unmatched to any gene: 7. Looked up from germline, CDR1 is MNHEY and CDR2 is SMNVEV (reference sequence). The CDR3 is 15 residues long. CDR3 DNA sequence: TGTGCCAGCAGTCACGGGACAGAGGTCTACAATGAGCAGTTCTTC. Its translation is CASSHGTEVYNEQFF.

The chain joins TRBV9 to TRBJ2-3, with 8 positions matching TRBD2. Trimming removed 0 bases from V and 1 base from J; junction bases left unmatched: 1. The length of the CDR3 is 15 residues. Per germline, CDR1 SGDLS and CDR2 YYNGEE. CDR3 coding DNA: TGTGCCAGCAGCGTAGGAGCGGGAGGCACAGATACGCAGTATTTT. It encodes CASSVGAGGTDTQYF.

The genes are TRBV5-1 and TRBJ2-6; D ambiguous. The germline V gene has CDR1 SGHRS and CDR2 YFSETQ. This CDR3 is 16 amino acids long. Trimming took 2 bases from V and 1 from J, leaving 10 bases between them. The CDR3 sequence: CASSLGGLSGANVLTF. Here the CDR3 DNA reads TGCGCCAGCAGCTTAGGCGGTTTGTCTGGGGCCAACGTCCTGACTTTC.

This clone was found once. V gene TRBV4-1 combines with J gene TRBJ1-6; D is unresolved. CDR1 and CDR2 from the germline V gene are MGHRA and YSYEKL. The length of the CDR3 is 13 residues. V shed 0 bases and J shed 8 bases, with 5 bases lying between them. In DNA, the CDR3 is TGCGCCAGCAGCCAAGAGAGGGATTCACCCCTCCACTTT. Protein sequence: CASSQERDSPLHF.